The T cell receptor (beta chain) described here comes from a study of Ad26.COV2.S vaccination and SARS-CoV-2 variants. Study summary: The trial was COV1001 and the donor's arm was Ad26.COV2.S. Once or twice, 56 days apart, Ad26.COV2.S was delivered intramuscularly. Whole-study findings and limits: A substantial breadth of spike-specific CD8+ and CD4+ T cell responses after vaccination has been reported.

Stated treatment: approximately 18 received Ad26.COV2.S at low or high dose, single or two shots; about five received placebo; per-sample allocation not given. Sampling occurred on day 63 after the first vaccine or placebo injection. An 18-55-year-old adult in Boston served as donor. CDR1 is SGHVS, CDR2 FQNEAQ, per germline. Trimming at V came to 3 bases and at J to 5 bases, leaving 10 bases not matched to a gene. CDR3 length equals 17 residues. Remarks on this clone: Its target is unknown.

Profiling relied on immunoSEQ multiplex PCR, and the TCRdb table lists in-frame clones only, not all of them. The sample lists hundreds of thousands of clones, 92% occurring once. Sequenced material: peripheral blood, taken in a trial of Ad26.COV2.S vaccine versus placebo. The V gene is TRBV7-8, the J gene TRBJ1-2; the match to TRBD1 covers 12 bases. The sequence came from a person aged 18-65 years who received the Ad26.COV2.S COVID-19 vaccine or a placebo. The CDR3 DNA reads as TGTGCCAGCAGCTTCCGGGACAGGGGGCCTCCAGTTTATGGCTACACCTTC. Translating it yields CASSFRDRGPPVYGYTF.